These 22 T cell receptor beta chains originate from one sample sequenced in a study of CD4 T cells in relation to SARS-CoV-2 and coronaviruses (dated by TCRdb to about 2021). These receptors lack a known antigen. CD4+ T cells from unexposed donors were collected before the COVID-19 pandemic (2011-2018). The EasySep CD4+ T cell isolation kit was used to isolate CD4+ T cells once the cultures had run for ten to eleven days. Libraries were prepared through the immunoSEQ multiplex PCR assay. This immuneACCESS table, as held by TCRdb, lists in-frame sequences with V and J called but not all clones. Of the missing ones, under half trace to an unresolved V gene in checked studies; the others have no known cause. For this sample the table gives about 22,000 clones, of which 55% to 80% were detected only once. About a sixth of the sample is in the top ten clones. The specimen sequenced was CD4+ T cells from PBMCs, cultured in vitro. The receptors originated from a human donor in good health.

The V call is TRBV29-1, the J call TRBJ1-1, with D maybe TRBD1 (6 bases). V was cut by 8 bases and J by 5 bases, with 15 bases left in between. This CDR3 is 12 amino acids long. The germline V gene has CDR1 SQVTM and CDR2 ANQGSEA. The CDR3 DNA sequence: TGCAGCACACGGACAGACAGGACTGAAGCTTTCTTT. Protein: CSTRTDRTEAFF.

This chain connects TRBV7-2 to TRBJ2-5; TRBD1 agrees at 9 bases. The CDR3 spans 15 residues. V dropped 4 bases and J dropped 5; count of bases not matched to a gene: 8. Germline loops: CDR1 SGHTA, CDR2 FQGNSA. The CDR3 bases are TGTGCCAGCAGCTCCAGACAGGGGGAGATGGAGACCCAGTACTTC. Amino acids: CASSSRQGEMETQYF.

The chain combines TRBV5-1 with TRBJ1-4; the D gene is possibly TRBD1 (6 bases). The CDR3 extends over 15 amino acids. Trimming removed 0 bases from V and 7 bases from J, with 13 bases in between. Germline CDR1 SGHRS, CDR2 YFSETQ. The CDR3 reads CASSLDTGQGEKLFF. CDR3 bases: TGCGCCAGCAGCTTGGATACAGGGCAGGGTGAAAAACTGTTTTTT.

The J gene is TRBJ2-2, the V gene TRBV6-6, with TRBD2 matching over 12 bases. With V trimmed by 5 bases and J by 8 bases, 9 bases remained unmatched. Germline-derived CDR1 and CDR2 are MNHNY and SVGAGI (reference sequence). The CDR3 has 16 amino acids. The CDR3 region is CASSVTSGRNYGELFF. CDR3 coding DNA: TGTGCCAGCAGTGTGACTAGCGGGAGAAATTATGGGGAGCTGTTTTTT.

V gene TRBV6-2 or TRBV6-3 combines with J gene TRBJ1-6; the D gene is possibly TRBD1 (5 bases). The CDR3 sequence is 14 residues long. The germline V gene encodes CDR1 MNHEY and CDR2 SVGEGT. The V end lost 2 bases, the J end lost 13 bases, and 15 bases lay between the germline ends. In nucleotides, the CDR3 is TGTGCCAGCAGTTACCTTCAGGGTGGTAAGCCCCTCCACTTT. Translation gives CASSYLQGGKPLHF.

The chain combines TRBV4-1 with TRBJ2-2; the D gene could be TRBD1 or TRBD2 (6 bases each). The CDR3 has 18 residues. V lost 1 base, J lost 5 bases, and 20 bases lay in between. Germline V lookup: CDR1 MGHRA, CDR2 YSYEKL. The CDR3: CASSQGMLGGPRTGELFF. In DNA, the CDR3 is TGCGCCAGCAGCCAAGGAATGTTGGGGGGCCCAAGGACCGGGGAGCTGTTTTTT.

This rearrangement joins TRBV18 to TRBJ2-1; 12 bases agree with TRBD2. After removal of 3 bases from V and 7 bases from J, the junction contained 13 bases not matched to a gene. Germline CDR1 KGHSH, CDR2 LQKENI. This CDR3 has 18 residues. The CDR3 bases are TGTGCCAGCTCACCGTTCCTAGCGGGAGGGCCGGTTGGAAATGAGCAGTTCTTC. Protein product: CASSPFLAGGPVGNEQFF. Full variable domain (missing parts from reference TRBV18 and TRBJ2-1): NAGVMQNPRHLVRRRGQEARLRCSPMKGHSHVYWYRQLPEEGLKFMVYLQKENIIDESGMPKERFSAEFPKEGPSILRIQQVVRGDSAAYFCASSPFLAGGPVGNEQFFGPGTRLTVL.

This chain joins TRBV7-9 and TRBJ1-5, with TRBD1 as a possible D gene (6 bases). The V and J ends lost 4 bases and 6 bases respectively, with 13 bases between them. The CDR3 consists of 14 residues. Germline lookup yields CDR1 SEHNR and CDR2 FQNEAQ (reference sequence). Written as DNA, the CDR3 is TGTGCCAGCAGCTCGCGGGGGGCCCCTCAGCCCCAGCATTTT. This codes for CASSSRGAPQPQHF.

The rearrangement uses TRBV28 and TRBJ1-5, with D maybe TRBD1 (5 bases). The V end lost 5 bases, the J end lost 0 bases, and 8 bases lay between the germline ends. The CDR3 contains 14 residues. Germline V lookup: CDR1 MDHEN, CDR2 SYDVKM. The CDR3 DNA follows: TGTGCCAGCAGTGGGGCGGATAGCAATCAGCCCCAGCATTTT. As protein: CASSGADSNQPQHF.

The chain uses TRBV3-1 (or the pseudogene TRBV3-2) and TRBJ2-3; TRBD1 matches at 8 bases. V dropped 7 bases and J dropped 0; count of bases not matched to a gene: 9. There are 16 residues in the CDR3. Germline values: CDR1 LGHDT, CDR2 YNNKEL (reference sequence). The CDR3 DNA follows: TGTGCCAGCAAGGCCAGGGGGCCGGATAGCACAGATACGCAGTATTTT. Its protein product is CASKARGPDSTDTQYF.

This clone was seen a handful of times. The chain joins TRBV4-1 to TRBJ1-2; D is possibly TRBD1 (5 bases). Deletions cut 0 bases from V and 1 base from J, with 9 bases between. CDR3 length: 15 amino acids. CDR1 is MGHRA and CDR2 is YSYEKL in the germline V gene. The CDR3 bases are TGCGCCAGCAGCCAAGACAGGGCACATAACTATGGCTACACCTTC. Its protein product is CASSQDRAHNYGYTF.

CDR3 in DNA: TGCGCCAGCAGCCAAGCCCTGGGACTAGCAGGTGAGCAGTTCTTC. This gives the protein CASSQALGLAGEQFF. The chain joins TRBV4-3 to TRBJ2-1; the match to TRBD2 covers 9 bases. The CDR3 has 15 residues. The germline V gene encodes CDR1 LGHNA and CDR2 YSLEER. The V segment lost 1 base and the J segment 9 bases; nucleotides outside the gene matches: 7.

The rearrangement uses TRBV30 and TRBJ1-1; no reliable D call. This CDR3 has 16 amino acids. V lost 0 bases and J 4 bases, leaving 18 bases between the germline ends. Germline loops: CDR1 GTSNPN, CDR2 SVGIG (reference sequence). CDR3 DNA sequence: TGTGCCTGGAGTGTCGGTCAATTGGGTTTAGGCACTGAAGCTTTCTTT. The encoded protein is CAWSVGQLGLGTEAFF.

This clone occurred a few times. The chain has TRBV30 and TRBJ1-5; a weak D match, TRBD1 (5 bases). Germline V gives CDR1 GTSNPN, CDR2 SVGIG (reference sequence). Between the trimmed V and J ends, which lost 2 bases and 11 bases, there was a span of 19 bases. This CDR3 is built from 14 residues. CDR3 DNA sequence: TGTGCCTGGAGTTCCCCGCCGGGGGTCCGGGCCCAGCATTTT. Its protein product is CAWSSPPGVRAQHF.

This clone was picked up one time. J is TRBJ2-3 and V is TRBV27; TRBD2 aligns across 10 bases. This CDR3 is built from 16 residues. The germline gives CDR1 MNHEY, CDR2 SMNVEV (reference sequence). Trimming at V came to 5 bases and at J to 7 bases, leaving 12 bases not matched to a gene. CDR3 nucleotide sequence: TGTGCCAGCAGTACGGCTAGTTTACTAGCGGGGAATACGCAGTATTTT. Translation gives CASSTASLLAGNTQYF.

The CDR3 nucleotides read TGTGCCAGCAGTTCTGGAGCGGGAGACTACAATGAGCAGTTCTTC. This gives the protein CASSSGAGDYNEQFF. V is TRBV6-4 and J is TRBJ2-1, with 8 bases matching TRBD2. Trimming cost V 5 bases and J 3 bases; bases outside gene matches: 6. The germline V gene encodes CDR1 MRHNA and CDR2 SNTAGT. CDR3 length: 15 residues.

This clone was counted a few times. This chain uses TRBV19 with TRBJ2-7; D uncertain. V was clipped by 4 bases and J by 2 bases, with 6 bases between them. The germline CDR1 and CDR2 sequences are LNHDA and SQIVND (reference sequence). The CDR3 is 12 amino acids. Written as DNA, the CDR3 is TGTGCCAGTAGTAGGGTCCCCTACGAGCAGTACTTC. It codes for CASSRVPYEQYF.

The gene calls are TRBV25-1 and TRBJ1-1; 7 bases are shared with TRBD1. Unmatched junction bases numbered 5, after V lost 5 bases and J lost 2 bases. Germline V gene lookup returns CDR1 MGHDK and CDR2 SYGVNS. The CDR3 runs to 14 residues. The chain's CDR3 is CASSPGQPNTEAFF. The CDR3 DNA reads TGTGCCAGCAGTCCGGGACAGCCAAACACTGAAGCTTTCTTT.

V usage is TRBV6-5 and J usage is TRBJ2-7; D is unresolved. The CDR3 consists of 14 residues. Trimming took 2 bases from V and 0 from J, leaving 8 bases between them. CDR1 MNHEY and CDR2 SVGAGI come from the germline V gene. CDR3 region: CASSYGAASYEQYF. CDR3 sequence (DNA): TGTGCCAGCAGTTACGGTGCTGCCTCCTACGAGCAGTACTTC.

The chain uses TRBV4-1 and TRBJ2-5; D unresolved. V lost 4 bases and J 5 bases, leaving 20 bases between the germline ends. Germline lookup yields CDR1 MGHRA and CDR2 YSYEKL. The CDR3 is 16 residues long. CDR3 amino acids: CASSPLTRSPRETQYF. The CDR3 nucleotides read TGCGCCAGCAGCCCCCTGACTCGCTCCCCTAGGGAGACCCAGTACTTC.

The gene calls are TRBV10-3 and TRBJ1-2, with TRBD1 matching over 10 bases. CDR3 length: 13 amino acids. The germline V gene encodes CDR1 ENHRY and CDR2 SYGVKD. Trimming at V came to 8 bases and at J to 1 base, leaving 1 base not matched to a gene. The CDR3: CAIGTGDNYGYTF. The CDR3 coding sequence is TGTGCCATCGGGACAGGGGATAACTATGGCTACACCTTC.

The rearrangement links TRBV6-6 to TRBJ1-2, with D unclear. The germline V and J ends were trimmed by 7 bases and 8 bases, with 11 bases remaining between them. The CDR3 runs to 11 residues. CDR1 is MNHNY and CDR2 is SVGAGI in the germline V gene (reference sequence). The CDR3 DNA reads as TGTGCCAGCATAGGCCCCGTGGGCTACACCTTC. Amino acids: CASIGPVGYTF.